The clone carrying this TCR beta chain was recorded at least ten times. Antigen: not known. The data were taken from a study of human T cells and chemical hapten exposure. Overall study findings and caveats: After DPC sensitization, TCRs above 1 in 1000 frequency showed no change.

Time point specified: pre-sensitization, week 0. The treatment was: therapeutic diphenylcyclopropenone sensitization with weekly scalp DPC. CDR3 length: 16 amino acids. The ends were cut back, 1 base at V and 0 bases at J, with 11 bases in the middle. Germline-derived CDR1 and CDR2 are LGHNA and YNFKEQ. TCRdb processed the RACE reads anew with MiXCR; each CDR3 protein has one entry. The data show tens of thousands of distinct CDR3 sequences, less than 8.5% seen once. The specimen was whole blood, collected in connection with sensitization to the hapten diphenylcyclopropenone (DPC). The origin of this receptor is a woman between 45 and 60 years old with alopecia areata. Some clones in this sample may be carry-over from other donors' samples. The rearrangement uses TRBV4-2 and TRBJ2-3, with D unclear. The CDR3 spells CASSQGNGASTDTQYF. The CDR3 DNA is TGTGCCAGCAGCCAAGGGAACGGAGCTAGCACAGATACGCAGTATTTT.